These 30 T cell receptor beta chains share one sample of origin, sequenced in a study of OX40 agonist ivuxolimab in advanced cancers. Profiled with immunoSEQ multiplex PCR; TCRdb holds only in-frame clones, not every one. The data show about 70,000 clones, around 85% seen once. The sample in question was CD4+ or CD8+ T cells sorted from blood, obtained in a trial of the OX40 agonist ivuxolimab. The receptors originated from an adult with an advanced solid tumor such as melanoma, head and neck, liver or kidney cancer.

The chain combines TRBV5-8 with TRBJ1-4, with no clear D. The CDR3 runs 12 residues. The V end was cut by 4 bases, the J end by 8 bases, with 9 bases between. Germline CDR1 reads SGHTS; CDR2 reads YDEGEE. CDR3 in DNA: TGTGCCAGCAGCCGGGCGGTAGAAAAACTGTTTTTT. It encodes CASSRAVEKLFF.

V and J are TRBV5-4 and TRBJ1-2; 9 nucleotides line up with TRBD1. The germline V gene has CDR1 SGHNT and CDR2 YYREEE (reference sequence). This CDR3 contains 14 residues. Trimming at V came to 6 bases and at J to 3 bases, leaving 6 bases not matched to a gene. The CDR3: CASIGTGKDYGYTF. CDR3 in DNA: TGTGCCAGCATCGGGACAGGGAAAGACTATGGCTACACCTTC.

This chain joins TRBV2 and TRBJ1-5, with 7 positions matching TRBD1. Germline V lookup: CDR1 SNHLY, CDR2 FYNNEI. CDR3 size: 15 residues. Losses at the gene ends were 2 bases for V and 8 bases for J; bases not matched to a gene: 9. The CDR3 DNA reads as TGTGCCAGCAGTGAAAGGCAGGGGGTTAGCAAGCCCCAGCATTTT. This codes for CASSERQGVSKPQHF. Supplemented by reference TRBV2 and TRBJ1-5, the full variable domain reads EPEVTQTPSHQVTQMGQEVILRCVPISNHLYFYWYRQILGQKVEFLVSFYNNEISEKSEIFDDQFSVERPDGSNFTLKIRSTKLEDSAMYFCASSERQGVSKPQHFGDGTRLSIL.

This clone was seen more than once but under ten times. CDR3 bases: TGTGCCAGCAGTGAAGACGGGACAGGGATCGCACCCCTCCACTTT. It encodes CASSEDGTGIAPLHF. This chain connects TRBV6-1 to TRBJ1-6; 9 bases map to TRBD1. The CDR3 runs to 15 residues. The V segment lost 1 base and the J segment 11 bases; nucleotides outside the gene matches: 6. Germline CDR1 is MNHNS and CDR2 is SASEGT.

The V call is TRBV7-8, the J call TRBJ2-1; 9 bases fit TRBD2. CDR1 is SGHVS, CDR2 FQNEAQ, per germline. V was pared by 0 bases and J by 8 bases, with 11 bases of the junction left unmatched. The CDR3 is made up of 17 amino acids. CDR3 DNA sequence: TGTGCCAGCAGCTTAGCGAGTCTAGCGGGGTCCTATGATGAGCAGTTCTTC. Translated: CASSLASLAGSYDEQFF.

Remarks on this clone: This specimen includes other DNA sequences encoding the same CDR3. The rearrangement links TRBV27 to TRBJ1-6; D is unclear. CDR3 length equals 12 residues. CDR1 and CDR2 from the germline V gene are MNHEY and SMNVEV (reference sequence). Trimming removed 1 base at V and 7 bases at J, with 2 bases between. The DNA for the CDR3 is TGTGCCAGCAGTTTATACAATTCACCCCTCCACTTT. Its protein is CASSLYNSPLHF.

J is TRBJ2-5 and V is TRBV7-9; 7 bases agree with TRBD1. The CDR3 has 14 amino acids. Germline V gene sequence: CDR1 SEHNR, CDR2 FQNEAQ (reference sequence). V trimming: 10 bases; J trimming: 0 bases; junction bases outside the gene matches: 8. The CDR3 region has the DNA TGTGCCATTTCGGGACAGATGTACCAAGAGACCCAGTACTTC. It codes for CAISGQMYQETQYF.

This clone was seen once. The chain carries TRBV5-4 and TRBJ1-1, with a possible D match to TRBD1 (5 bases). CDR1 and CDR2 from the germline V gene are SGHNT and YYREEE (reference sequence). This CDR3 region has 16 residues. Deletions cut 4 bases from V and 1 base from J, with 17 bases between. CDR3 sequence: CASSMGIWGTNTEAFF. Written as DNA, the CDR3 is TGTGCCAGCAGCATGGGAATTTGGGGCACGAACACTGAAGCTTTCTTT.

This chain joins TRBV18 and TRBJ1-5; tentatively, D is TRBD1 (6 bases). Germline-derived CDR1 and CDR2 are KGHSH and LQKENI. The CDR3 runs to 16 residues. Trimming removed 5 bases from V and 0 bases from J, with 14 bases in between. The CDR3 region has the DNA TGTGCCAGCTCAGCCCAGACAGGACTTAGCAATCAGCCCCAGCATTTT. Protein product: CASSAQTGLSNQPQHF.

The V call is TRBV7-8, the J call TRBJ2-1; 7 bases map to TRBD1. CDR1 and CDR2 from the germline V gene are SGHVS and FQNEAQ. This CDR3 has 14 amino acids. Trimming cost V 5 bases and J 4 bases; bases outside gene matches: 5. The CDR3 nucleotides are TGTGCCAGCAGCCTGCTGACAGGGTACAATGAGCAGTTCTTC. Amino acids: CASSLLTGYNEQFF.

The chain links TRBV19 to TRBJ2-3; D gene ambiguous. The CDR3 consists of 13 residues. The germline V and J ends were trimmed by 8 bases and 0 bases, with 9 bases remaining between them. Germline V lookup: CDR1 LNHDA, CDR2 SQIVND (reference sequence). DNA for the CDR3: TGTGCCAGTGGAATCTCCAGCACAGATACGCAGTATTTT. It encodes CASGISSTDTQYF.

The chain links TRBV2 to TRBJ1-5; tentatively, D is TRBD1 (6 bases). Germline-derived CDR1 and CDR2 are SNHLY and FYNNEI. Deletions cut 4 bases from V and 11 bases from J, with 12 bases between. CDR3 size: 12 residues. CDR3 DNA sequence: TGTGCCAGCAGTGGTGGCAGGGGTACCCAGCATTTT. It translates to CASSGGRGTQHF.

This clone was seen once. The chain is built from TRBV7-2 and TRBJ1-2, with 7 bases lining up with TRBD1. V shed 0 bases, J shed 0 bases, and the junction held 1 base outside the gene matches. This CDR3 region has 15 residues. Germline V gives CDR1 SGHTA, CDR2 FQGNSA. The CDR3 region is CASSLAGTANYGYTF. CDR3 bases: TGTGCCAGCAGCTTAGCTGGGACAGCTAACTATGGCTACACCTTC.

This chain uses TRBV7-2 with TRBJ1-3; tentatively, D is TRBD1 (5 bases). CDR1 is SGHTA, CDR2 FQGNSA, per germline. The germline V and J ends were trimmed by 2 bases and 0 bases, with 11 bases remaining between them. The CDR3 sequence is 16 residues long. The CDR3 region is CASSLRGQSSGNTIYF. DNA for the CDR3: TGTGCCAGCAGCTTAAGGGGCCAGAGCTCTGGAAACACCATATATTTT.

The V and J genes are TRBV7-9 and TRBJ2-5; 9 nucleotides align to TRBD1. CDR3 size: 14 residues. V was pared by 5 bases and J by 5 bases, with 6 bases of the junction left unmatched. Germline assignment: CDR1 SEHNR and CDR2 FQNEAQ (reference sequence). The CDR3 sequence: CASSPDRGWETQYF. The CDR3 DNA reads TGTGCCAGCAGCCCCGACAGGGGGTGGGAGACCCAGTACTTC.

This clone was found a few times. CDR3 protein: CASSPGGLAGGPPYNEQFF. CDR3 bases: TGTGCCAGCAGCCCTGGGGGACTAGCGGGGGGGCCGCCCTACAATGAGCAGTTCTTC. V gene TRBV13 combines with J gene TRBJ2-1, with 16 bases identical to TRBD2. Germline CDR1 PRHDT, CDR2 FYEKMQ (reference sequence). V lost 5 bases, J lost 2 bases, and 9 bases stayed unmatched. The CDR3 sequence is 19 residues long.

DNA of the CDR3: TGCAGCGTTACAAGATCGGTCAATGAGCAGTTCTTC. It specifies CSVTRSVNEQFF. The chain is built from TRBV29-1 and TRBJ2-1; D call uncertain. CDR3 length: 12 residues. Deletions cut 5 bases from V and 6 bases from J, with 11 bases between. CDR1 is SQVTM and CDR2 is ANQGSEA in the germline V gene.

The V gene is TRBV11-3, the J gene TRBJ1-4; no firm D call. The germline gives CDR1 SGHNT, CDR2 YENEEA. This CDR3 region has 13 residues. V lost 5 bases and J lost 10, with 14 bases in between. The CDR3 nucleotides are TGTGCCAGCAGCCGTCTCCTAGGTGGAAAACTGTTTTTT. Amino acids: CASSRLLGGKLFF.

V gene TRBV6-1 combines with J gene TRBJ1-6, with D uncertain. The germline CDR1 and CDR2 sequences are MNHNS and SASEGT. The germline V and J ends were trimmed by 0 bases and 14 bases, with 20 bases remaining between them. CDR3 length equals 16 residues. In DNA, the CDR3 is TGTGCCAGCAGTGAAGCGGGTGGGTCCCTCGGATTCACCCTCCACTTT. Protein sequence: CASSEAGGSLGFTLHF.

This clone was found a few times. The chain is built from TRBV19 and TRBJ1-2; D gene unclear. V was shortened by 4 bases and J by 4 bases, with 10 bases between the two germline ends. Per germline, CDR1 LNHDA and CDR2 SQIVND (reference sequence). The CDR3 length is 13 residues. The CDR3 DNA sequence: TGTGCCAGTAGTACGGGAACGAGCTATGGCTACACCTTC. The encoded protein is CASSTGTSYGYTF.

CDR3 amino acids: CASSLFRQGVTGELFF. DNA for the CDR3: TGTGCCAGCAGCTTGTTCCGACAGGGAGTCACCGGGGAGCTGTTTTTT. V and J are TRBV7-2 and TRBJ2-2, with TRBD1 matching 7 bases. The CDR3 runs to 16 residues. Germline V gene sequence: CDR1 SGHTA, CDR2 FQGNSA. V lost 3 bases, J lost 4 bases, and 8 bases stayed unmatched.

The V and J genes are TRBV11-1 and TRBJ2-2, with 10 bases identical to TRBD1. CDR1 and CDR2 (germline): SGHAT, FQDESV (reference sequence). The ends lost 4 bases at V and 3 bases at J; junction bases unmatched: 5. CDR3 length: 16 amino acids. This CDR3 is CASSSRGTGDTGELFF. In DNA form, the CDR3 reads TGTGCCAGCAGCTCCCGAGGGACAGGGGACACCGGGGAGCTGTTTTTT.

The chain couples TRBV9 to TRBJ2-3; D may be TRBD1 or TRBD2 (5 bases each). Germline V gene lookup returns CDR1 SGDLS and CDR2 YYNGEE. Trimming shortened V by 3 bases and J by 2 bases, and 13 bases separated the two germline ends. The CDR3 runs 15 residues. The CDR3 DNA follows: TGTGCCAGCAGCGCCTCCGGGACCATCACAGATACGCAGTATTTT. This gives the protein CASSASGTITDTQYF.

This clone appeared a few times. CDR3 sequence reads: CASSVGPTGELFF. The DNA of the CDR3 is TGTGCCAGCAGCGTAGGGCCGACCGGGGAGCTGTTTTTT. The chain links TRBV9 to TRBJ2-2; no clear D gene. Germline assignment: CDR1 SGDLS and CDR2 YYNGEE. The CDR3 has 13 amino acids. Trimming stripped 0 bases from V and 5 bases from J, with 5 bases between.

This clone is a singleton in its sample. The J gene is TRBJ1-1, the V gene TRBV7-6; possibly TRBD1 for D (5 bases). Germline lookup yields CDR1 SGHVS and CDR2 FNYEAQ. This CDR3 spans 13 amino acids. Trimming pared 6 bases from V and 1 base from J, leaving 9 bases between. CDR3 loop: CASRSGPNTEAFF. Here the CDR3 DNA reads TGTGCCAGCAGGTCGGGGCCGAACACTGAAGCTTTCTTT. The full variable domain, rest sourced from reference TRBV7-6 and TRBJ1-1, is GAGVSQSPRYKVTKRGQDVALRCDPISGHVSLYWYRQALGQGPEFLTYFNYEAQQDKSGLPNDRFSAERPEGSISTLTIQRTEQRDSAMYRCASRSGPNTEAFFGQGTRLTVV.

The rearrangement links TRBV11-3 to TRBJ2-5; D uncertain. The germline CDR1 and CDR2 sequences are SGHNT and YENEEA. This CDR3 has 16 amino acids. The V end lost 5 bases, the J end lost 2 bases, and 18 bases lay between the germline ends. CDR3 in DNA: TGTGCCAGCAGCCCAACCGGGCCGGTGCTGCAAGAGACCCAGTACTTC. It specifies CASSPTGPVLQETQYF.

The chain links TRBV10-2 to TRBJ1-4; D possibly corresponds to TRBD1 (5 bases). Germline V gene lookup returns CDR1 WSHSY and CDR2 SAAADI. The CDR3 loop spans 16 amino acids. With 6 bases removed from V and 2 bases from J, the gap between germline ends came to 16 bases. CDR3 coding DNA: TGCGCCAGCAGCCGGAGCCAGGGTAGGACTAATGAAAAACTGTTTTTT. Its translation is CASSRSQGRTNEKLFF.

The rearrangement links TRBV5-5 to TRBJ2-7; no clear D gene. The V gene's germline CDR1 is SGHKS and CDR2 YYEKEE (reference sequence). The V end lost 1 base, the J end lost 4 bases, and 3 bases lay between the germline ends. CDR3 length: 11 amino acids. The CDR3 protein is CASSLYYEQYF. The CDR3 region has the DNA TGTGCCAGCAGCTTGTATTACGAGCAGTACTTC.

The CDR3 DNA sequence: TGCAGCGTTGATAAGGGTTGGGGGATGAACACTGAAGCTTTCTTT. Translating gives CSVDKGWGMNTEAFF. This chain links TRBV29-1 with TRBJ1-1, with D maybe TRBD1 (5 bases). There are 15 residues in the CDR3. The germline V gene has CDR1 SQVTM and CDR2 ANQGSEA. With 3 bases removed from V and 0 bases from J, the gap between germline ends came to 14 bases.

This clone was seen a few times. The chain couples TRBV19 to TRBJ2-1, with 9 bases fitting TRBD2. V shed 3 bases, J shed 4 bases, and the junction held 1 base outside the gene matches. Germline V gene data show CDR1 as LNHDA and CDR2 as SQIVND (reference sequence). CDR3 length equals 14 residues. CDR3 in DNA: TGTGCCAGTAGTATGACTAGCGGTTACAATGAGCAGTTCTTC. This sequence encodes CASSMTSGYNEQFF.